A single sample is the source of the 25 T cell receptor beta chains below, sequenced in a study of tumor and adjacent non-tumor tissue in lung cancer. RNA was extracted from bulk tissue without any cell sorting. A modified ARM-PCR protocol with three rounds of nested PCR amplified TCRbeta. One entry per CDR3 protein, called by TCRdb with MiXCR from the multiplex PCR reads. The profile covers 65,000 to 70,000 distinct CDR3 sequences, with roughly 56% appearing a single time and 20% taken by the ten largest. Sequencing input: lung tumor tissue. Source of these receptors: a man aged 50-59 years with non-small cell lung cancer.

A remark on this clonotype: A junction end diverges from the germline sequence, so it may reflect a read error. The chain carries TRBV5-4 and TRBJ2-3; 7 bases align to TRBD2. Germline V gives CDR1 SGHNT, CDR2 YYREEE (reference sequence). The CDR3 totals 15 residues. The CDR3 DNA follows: TGTGTCAGCAGCTTTCGGATAGCGGGCATAGATACGCAGTATTTT. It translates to CVSSFRIAGIDTQYF.

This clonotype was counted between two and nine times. The CDR3 DNA reads as TGCAGTGCTAGAGGGACTAGCGGGACGGATACGCAGTATTTT. It yields the protein CSARGTSGTDTQYF. The gene calls are TRBV20-1 and TRBJ2-3, with 12 bases that match TRBD2. The CDR3 is 14 amino acids. The germline gives CDR1 DFQATT, CDR2 SNEGSKA (reference sequence). V lost 1 base, J lost 6 bases, and 2 bases stayed unmatched.

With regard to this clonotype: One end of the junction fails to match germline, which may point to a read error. CDR3 sequence reads: CAGSSPQGAFGETQYF. The CDR3 nucleotides are TGTGCCGGCAGCTCCCCACAGGGGGCATTCGGGGAGACCCAGTACTTC. The chain is built from TRBV28 and TRBJ2-5; TRBD1 matches 9 bases. Germline lookup yields CDR1 MDHEN and CDR2 SYDVKM. The CDR3 has 16 residues.

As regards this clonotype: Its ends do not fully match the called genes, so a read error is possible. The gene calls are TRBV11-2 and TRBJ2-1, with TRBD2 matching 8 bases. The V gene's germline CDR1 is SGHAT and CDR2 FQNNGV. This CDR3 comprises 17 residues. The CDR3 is CANSLDRDGGASNEQFF. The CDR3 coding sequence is TGTGCCAACAGCTTAGATCGTGACGGGGGGGCCTCTAATGAGCAGTTCTTC.

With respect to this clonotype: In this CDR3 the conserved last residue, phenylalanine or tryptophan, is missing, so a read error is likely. The CDR3 region is CASGLGLVQNIGELFL. CDR3 DNA: TGTGCTAGTGGTTTGGGACTAGTGCAGAACATCGGGGAGCTGTTTTTG. V and J are TRBV12-5 and TRBJ2-2; D may be TRBD2 (6 bases). The CDR3 sequence is 16 residues long. The germline V gene has CDR1 LGHNT and CDR2 FRNRAP.

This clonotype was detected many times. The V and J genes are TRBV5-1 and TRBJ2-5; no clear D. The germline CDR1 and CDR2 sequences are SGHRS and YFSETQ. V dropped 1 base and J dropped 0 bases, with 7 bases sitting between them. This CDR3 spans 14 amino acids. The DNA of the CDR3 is TGCGCCAGCAGCTTGAAGCCCAACCAAGAGACCCAGTACTTC. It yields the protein CASSLKPNQETQYF.

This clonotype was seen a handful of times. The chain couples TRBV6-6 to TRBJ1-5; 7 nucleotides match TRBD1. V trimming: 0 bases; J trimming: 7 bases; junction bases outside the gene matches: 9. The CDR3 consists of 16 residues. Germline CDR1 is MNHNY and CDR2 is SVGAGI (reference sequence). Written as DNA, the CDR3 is TGTGCCAGCAGTTACTCGAGGGGGCCCTTGGGACAGCCCCAGCATTTT. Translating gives CASSYSRGPLGQPQHF.

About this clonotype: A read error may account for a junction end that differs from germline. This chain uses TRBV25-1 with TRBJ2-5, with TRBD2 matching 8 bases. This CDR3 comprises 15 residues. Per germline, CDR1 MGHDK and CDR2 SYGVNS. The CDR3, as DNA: TGTGCCAGCAGTGAACCAACTAGCGGACAAGAGTCCCAATACTTC. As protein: CASSEPTSGQESQYF.

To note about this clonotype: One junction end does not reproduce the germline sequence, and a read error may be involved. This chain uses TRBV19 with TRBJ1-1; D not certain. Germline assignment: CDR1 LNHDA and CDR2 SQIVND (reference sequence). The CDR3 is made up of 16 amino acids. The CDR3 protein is CASRLTGSAREREASF. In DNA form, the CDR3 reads TGTGCCAGTAGATTGACGGGGAGTGCGCGAGAGCGTGAAGCTTCCTTT.

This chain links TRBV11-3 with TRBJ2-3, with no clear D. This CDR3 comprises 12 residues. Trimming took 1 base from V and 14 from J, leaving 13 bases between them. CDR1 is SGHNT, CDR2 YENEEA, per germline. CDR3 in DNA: TGTGCCAGCAGCTTAGCGGAAGATATGCGGTATTTT. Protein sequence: CASSLAEDMRYF. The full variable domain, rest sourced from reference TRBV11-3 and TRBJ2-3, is EAGVVQSPRYKIIEKKQPVAFWCNPISGHNTLYWYLQNLGQGPELLIRYENEEAVDDSQLPKDRFSAERLKGVDSTLKIQPAELGDSAVYLCASSLAEDMRYFGPGTRLTVL.

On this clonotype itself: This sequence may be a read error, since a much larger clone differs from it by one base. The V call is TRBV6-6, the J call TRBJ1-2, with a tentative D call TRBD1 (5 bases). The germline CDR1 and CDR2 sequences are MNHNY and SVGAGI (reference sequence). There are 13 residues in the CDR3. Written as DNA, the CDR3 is TGTGCCAGCAGTTACCCTCAGGGCTATGGCTTCACCTTC. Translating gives CASSYPQGYGFTF.

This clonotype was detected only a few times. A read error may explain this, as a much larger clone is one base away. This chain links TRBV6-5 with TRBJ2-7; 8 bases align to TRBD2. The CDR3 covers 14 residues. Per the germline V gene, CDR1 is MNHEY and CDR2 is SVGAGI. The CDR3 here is CVSSPPGGESEQYF. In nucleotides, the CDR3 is TGTGTCAGCAGCCCACCCGGGGGGGAAAGCGAGCAGTACTTC.

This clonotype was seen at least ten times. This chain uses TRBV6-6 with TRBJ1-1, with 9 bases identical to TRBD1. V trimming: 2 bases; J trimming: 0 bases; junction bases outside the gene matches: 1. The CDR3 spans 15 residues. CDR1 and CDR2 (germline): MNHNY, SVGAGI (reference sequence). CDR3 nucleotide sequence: TGTGCCAGCAGTTACGGACAGGGGATGAACACTGAAGCTTTCTTT. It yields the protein CASSYGQGMNTEAFF.

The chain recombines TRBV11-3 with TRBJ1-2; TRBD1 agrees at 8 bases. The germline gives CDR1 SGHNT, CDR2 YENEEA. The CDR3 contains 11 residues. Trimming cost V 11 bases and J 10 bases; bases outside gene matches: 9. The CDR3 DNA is TGTGCCCCACAGGGGGTGAGTGCCTACACCTTC. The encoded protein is CAPQGVSAYTF.

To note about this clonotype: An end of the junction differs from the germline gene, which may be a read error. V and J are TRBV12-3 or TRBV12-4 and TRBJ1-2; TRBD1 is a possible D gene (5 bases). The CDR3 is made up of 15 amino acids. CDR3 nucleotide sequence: TGTGCTAGCAGTTTAACAAGGGACGCAAACTATGGCTACACCTTC. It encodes CASSLTRDANYGYTF.

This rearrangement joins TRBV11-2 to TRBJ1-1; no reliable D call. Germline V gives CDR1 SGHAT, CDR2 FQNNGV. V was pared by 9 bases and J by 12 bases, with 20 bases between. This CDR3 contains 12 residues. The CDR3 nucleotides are TGTGCCAGGAGCCCTGTGAAGAGCTCAACTTTCTTT. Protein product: CARSPVKSSTFF. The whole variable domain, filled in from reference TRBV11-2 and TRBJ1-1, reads EAGVAQSPRYKIIEKRQSVAFWCNPISGHATLYWYQQILGQGPKLLIQFQNNGVVDDSQLPKDRFSAERLKGVDSTLKIQPAKLEDSAVYLCARSPVKSSTFFGQGTRLTVV.

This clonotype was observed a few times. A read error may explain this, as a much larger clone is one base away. The CDR3 protein is CSVEKGPRGAQYF. The CDR3 DNA sequence: TGCAGCGTTGAAAAAGGGCCCCGGGGGGCCCAGTACTTC. This chain joins TRBV29-1 and TRBJ2-5; 7 bases agree with TRBD2. The CDR3 contains 13 residues. Germline V gene lookup returns CDR1 SQVTM and CDR2 ANQGSEA. Trimming took 2 bases from V and 9 from J; bases not matched to a gene: 9.

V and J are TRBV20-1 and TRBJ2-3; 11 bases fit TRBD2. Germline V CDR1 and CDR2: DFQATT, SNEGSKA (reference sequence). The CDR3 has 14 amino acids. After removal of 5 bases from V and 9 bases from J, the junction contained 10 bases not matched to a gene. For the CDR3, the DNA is TGCAGTGCTGTTAGCGGGGGGGGGAGGAAGACGCAGTATTTT. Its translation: CSAVSGGGRKTQYF.

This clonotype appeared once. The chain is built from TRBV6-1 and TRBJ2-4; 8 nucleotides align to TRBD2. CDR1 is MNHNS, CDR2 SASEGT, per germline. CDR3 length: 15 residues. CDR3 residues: CASQGREAVKNIQYF. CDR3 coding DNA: TGTGCTTCCCAAGGGCGGGAGGCGGTCAAAAACATTCAGTACTTC.

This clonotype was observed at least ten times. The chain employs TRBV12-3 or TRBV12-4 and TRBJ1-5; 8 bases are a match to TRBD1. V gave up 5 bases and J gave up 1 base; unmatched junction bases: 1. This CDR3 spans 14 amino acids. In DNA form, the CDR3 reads TGTGCCAGCAGTAGACAGGGGAGCAATCAGCCCCAGCATTTT. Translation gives CASSRQGSNQPQHF.

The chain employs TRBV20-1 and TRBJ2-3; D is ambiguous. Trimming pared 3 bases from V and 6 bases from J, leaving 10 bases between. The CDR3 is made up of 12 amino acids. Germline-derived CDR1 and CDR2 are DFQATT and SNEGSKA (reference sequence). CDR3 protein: CSARAPPDTQYF. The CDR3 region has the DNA TGCAGTGCTAGGGCCCCCCCCGATACGCAGTATTTT.

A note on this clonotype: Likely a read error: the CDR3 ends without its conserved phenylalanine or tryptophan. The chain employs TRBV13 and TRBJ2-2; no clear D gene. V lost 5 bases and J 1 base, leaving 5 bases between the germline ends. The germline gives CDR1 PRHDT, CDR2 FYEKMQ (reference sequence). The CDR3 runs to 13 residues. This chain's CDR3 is CASSRRNTGELFY. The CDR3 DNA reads TGTGCCAGCAGCCGACGGAACACCGGGGAGCTGTTTTAT.

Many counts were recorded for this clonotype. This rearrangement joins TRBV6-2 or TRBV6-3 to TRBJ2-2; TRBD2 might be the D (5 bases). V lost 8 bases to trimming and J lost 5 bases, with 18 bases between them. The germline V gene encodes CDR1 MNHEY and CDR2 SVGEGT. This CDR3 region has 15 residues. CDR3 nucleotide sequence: TGTGCCAGCGGAGGTATACTCAGGACTACCGGGGAGCTGTTTTTT. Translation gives CASGGILRTTGELFF.

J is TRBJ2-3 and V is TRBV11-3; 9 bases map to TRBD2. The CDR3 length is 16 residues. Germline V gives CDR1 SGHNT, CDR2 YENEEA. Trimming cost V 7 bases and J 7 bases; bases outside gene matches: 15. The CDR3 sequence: CASNPGTSRFANTQYF. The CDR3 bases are TGTGCCAGCAACCCAGGGACTAGCAGGTTTGCAAATACGCAGTATTTT. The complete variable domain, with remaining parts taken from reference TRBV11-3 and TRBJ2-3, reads EAGVVQSPRYKIIEKKQPVAFWCNPISGHNTLYWYLQNLGQGPELLIRYENEEAVDDSQLPKDRFSAERLKGVDSTLKIQPAELGDSAVYLCASNPGTSRFANTQYFGPGTRLTVL.

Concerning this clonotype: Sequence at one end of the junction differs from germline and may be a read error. The CDR3 DNA follows: TGTGCCAGCAGCCGACAGGGAATCAACGCCGGGAAGCTGTTTTTT. The encoded protein is CASSRQGINAGKLFF. This chain connects TRBV6-1 to TRBJ2-2; 7 bases agree with TRBD1. Per the germline V gene, CDR1 is MNHNS and CDR2 is SASEGT. The CDR3 runs 15 residues.